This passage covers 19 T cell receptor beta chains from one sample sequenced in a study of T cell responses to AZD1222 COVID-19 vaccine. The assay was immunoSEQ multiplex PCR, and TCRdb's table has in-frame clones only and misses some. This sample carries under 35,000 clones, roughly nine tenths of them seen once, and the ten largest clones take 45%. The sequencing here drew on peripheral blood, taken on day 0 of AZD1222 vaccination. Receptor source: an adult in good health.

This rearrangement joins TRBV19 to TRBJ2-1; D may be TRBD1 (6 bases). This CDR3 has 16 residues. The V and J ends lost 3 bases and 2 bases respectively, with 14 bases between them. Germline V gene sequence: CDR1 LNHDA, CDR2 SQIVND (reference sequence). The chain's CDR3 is CASSIEGEGTYNEQFF. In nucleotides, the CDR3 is TGTGCCAGTAGTATTGAGGGGGAAGGGACCTACAATGAGCAGTTCTTC. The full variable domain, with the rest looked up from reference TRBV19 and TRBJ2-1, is DGGITQSPKYLFRKEGQNVTLSCEQNLNHDAMYWYRQDPGQGLRLIYYSQIVNDFQKGDIAEGYSVSREKKESFPLTVTSAQKNPTAFYLCASSIEGEGTYNEQFFGPGTRLTVL.

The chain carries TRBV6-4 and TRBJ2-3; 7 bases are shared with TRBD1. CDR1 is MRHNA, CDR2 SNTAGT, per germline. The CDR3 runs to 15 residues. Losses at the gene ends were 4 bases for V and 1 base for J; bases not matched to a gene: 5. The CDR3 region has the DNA TGTGCCAGCAGTGTCGACAGGGCTGGCACAGATACGCAGTATTTT. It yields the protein CASSVDRAGTDTQYF.

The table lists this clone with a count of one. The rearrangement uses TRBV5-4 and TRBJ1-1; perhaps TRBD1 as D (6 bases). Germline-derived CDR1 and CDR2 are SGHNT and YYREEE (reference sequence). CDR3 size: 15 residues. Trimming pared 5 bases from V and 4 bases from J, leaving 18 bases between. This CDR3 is CASRGAGLGATEAFF. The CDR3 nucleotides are TGTGCCAGCAGGGGGGCAGGGCTGGGGGCCACTGAAGCTTTCTTT.

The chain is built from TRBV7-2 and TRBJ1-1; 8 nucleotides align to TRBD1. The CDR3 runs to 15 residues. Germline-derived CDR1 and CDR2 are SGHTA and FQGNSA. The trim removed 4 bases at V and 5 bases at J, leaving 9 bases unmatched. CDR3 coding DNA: TGTGCCAGCAGCTCCTACAGGGGGGCGGGAACTGAAGCTTTCTTT. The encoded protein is CASSSYRGAGTEAFF.

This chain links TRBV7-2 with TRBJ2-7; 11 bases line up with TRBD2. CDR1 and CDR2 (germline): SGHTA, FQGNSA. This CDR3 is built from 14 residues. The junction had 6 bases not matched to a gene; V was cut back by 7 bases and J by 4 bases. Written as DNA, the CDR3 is TGTGCCAGCACCCCGACTAGCGGGGTTTACGAGCAGTACTTC. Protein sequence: CASTPTSGVYEQYF.

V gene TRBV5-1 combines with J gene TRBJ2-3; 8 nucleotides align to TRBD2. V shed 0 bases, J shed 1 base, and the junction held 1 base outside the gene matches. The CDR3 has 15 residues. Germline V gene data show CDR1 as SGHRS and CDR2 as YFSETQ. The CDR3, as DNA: TGCGCCAGCAGCTTGGAAGCGGGGGGCACAGATACGCAGTATTTT. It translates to CASSLEAGGTDTQYF.

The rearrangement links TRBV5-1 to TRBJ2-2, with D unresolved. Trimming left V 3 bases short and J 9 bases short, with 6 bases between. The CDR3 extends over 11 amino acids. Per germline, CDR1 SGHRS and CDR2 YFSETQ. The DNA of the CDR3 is TGCGCCAGCAGCTCTACCAGGGAGCTGTTTTTT. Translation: CASSSTRELFF. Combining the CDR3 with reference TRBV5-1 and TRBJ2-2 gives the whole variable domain KAGVTQTPRYLIKTRGQQVTLSCSPISGHRSVSWYQQTPGQGLQFLFEYFSETQRNKGNFPGRFSGRQFSNSRSEMNVSTLELGDSALYLCASSSTRELFFGEGSRLTVL.

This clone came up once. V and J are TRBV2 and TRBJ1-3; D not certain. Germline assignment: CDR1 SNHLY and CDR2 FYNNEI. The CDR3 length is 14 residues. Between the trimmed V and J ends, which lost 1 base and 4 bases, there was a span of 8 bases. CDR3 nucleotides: TGTGCCAGCAGTGAAGGTAACTTCGGAAACACCATATATTTT. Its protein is CASSEGNFGNTIYF.

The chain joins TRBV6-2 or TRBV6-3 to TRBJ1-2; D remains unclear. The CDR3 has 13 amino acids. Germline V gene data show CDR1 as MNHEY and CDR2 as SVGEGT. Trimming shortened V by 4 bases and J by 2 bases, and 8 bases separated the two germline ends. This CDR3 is CASSSEENYGYTF. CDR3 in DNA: TGTGCCAGCAGTTCGGAGGAAAACTATGGCTACACCTTC.

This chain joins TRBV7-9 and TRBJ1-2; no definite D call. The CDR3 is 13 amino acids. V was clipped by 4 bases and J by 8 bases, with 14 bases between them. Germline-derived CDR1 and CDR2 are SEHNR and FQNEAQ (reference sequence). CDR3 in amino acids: CASSSPAYQGYTF. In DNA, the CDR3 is TGTGCCAGCAGCTCCCCGGCGTATCAGGGCTACACCTTC.

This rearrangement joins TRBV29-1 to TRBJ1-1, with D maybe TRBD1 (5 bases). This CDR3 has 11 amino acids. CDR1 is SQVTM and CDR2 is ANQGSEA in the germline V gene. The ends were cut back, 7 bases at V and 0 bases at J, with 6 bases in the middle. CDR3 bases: TGCAGCGGACAGTTGAACACTGAAGCTTTCTTT. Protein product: CSGQLNTEAFF.

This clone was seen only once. CDR3: CASGRGGYEQYF. In DNA, the CDR3 is TGTGCTTCCGGCAGGGGAGGCTACGAGCAGTACTTC. This chain connects TRBV11-3 to TRBJ2-7; the D call may be TRBD1 or TRBD2 (6 bases each). The germline V gene encodes CDR1 SGHNT and CDR2 YENEEA. The CDR3 loop spans 12 amino acids.

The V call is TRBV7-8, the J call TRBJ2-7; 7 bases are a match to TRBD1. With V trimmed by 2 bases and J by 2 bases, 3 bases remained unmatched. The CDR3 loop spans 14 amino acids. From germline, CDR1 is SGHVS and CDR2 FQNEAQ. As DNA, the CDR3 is TGTGCCAGCAGCTTACGGGACAGAACCTACGAGCAGTACTTC. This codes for CASSLRDRTYEQYF.

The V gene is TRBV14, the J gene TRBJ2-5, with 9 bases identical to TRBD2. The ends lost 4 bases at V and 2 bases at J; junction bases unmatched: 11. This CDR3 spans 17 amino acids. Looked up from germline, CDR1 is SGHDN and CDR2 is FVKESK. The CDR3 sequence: CASSRLFRGGVQETQYF. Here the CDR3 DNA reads TGTGCCAGCAGCCGCCTGTTTCGCGGGGGGGTACAAGAGACCCAGTACTTC.

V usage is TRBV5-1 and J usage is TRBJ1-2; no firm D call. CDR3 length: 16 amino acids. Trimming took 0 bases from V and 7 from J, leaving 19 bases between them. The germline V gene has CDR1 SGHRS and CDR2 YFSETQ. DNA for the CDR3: TGCGCCAGCAGCTTGGAGGGTAGCCTCCAAGGCGCTGGCTACACCTTC. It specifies CASSLEGSLQGAGYTF.

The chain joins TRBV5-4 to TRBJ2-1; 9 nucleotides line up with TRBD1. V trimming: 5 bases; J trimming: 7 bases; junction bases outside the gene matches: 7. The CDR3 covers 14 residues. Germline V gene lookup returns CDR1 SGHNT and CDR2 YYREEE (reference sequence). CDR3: CASRLQGARNEQFF. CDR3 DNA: TGTGCCAGCAGACTACAGGGGGCGAGGAATGAGCAGTTCTTC.

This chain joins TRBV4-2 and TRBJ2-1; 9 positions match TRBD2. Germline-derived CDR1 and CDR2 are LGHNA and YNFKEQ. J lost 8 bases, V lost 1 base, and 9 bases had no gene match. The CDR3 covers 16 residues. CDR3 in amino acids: CASSQVEAGGVDEQFF. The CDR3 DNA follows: TGTGCCAGCAGCCAAGTGGAAGCGGGGGGTGTCGATGAGCAGTTCTTC.

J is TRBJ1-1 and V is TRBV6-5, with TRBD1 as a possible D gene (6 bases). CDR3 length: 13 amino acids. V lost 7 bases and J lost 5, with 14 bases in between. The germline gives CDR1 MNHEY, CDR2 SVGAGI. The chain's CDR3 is CASNQGWETEAFF. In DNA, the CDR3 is TGTGCCAGCAACCAGGGGTGGGAGACTGAAGCTTTCTTT.

The CDR3 loop reads CSVSGQDSQPQHF. CDR3 nucleotides: TGCAGCGTCTCCGGACAGGACTCTCAGCCCCAGCATTTT. The chain is built from TRBV29-1 and TRBJ1-5, with 7 positions matching TRBD1. The CDR3 spans 13 residues. Germline V gives CDR1 SQVTM, CDR2 ANQGSEA. The J segment lost 6 bases and the V segment lost 6 bases, leaving 8 bases of the junction unmatched. Full variable domain (missing parts from reference TRBV29-1 and TRBJ1-5): SAVISQKPSRDICQRGTSLTIQCQVDSQVTMMFWYRQQPGQSLTLIATANQGSEATYESGFVIDKFPISRPNLTFSTLTVSNMSPEDSSIYLCSVSGQDSQPQHFGDGTRLSIL.